One sample yielded the 2 T cell receptor beta chains listed below, sequenced in a study of T cells after yellow fever vaccination. Each CDR3 protein gets one entry after TCRdb re-called the 5' RACE reads with MiXCR. The sample lists approximately 340,000 distinct CDR3 sequences, 8.5% to 9% occurring once. Source: PBMCs, taken on the day of the first yellow fever vaccination. Receptors were obtained from a man younger than 30 who received the YFV17D yellow fever vaccine.

This clonotype was detected a few times. This chain links TRBV7-2 with TRBJ2-2, with D possibly being TRBD1 (6 bases). The V end was cut by 6 bases, the J end by 1 base, with 12 bases between. Germline V gene sequence: CDR1 SGHTA, CDR2 FQGNSA. There are 15 residues in the CDR3. The CDR3 region is CASRPNRVNTGELFF. DNA of the CDR3: TGTGCCAGCAGACCAAACAGGGTGAACACCGGGGAGCTGTTTTTT.

Only a few counts were recorded for this clonotype. The rearrangement links TRBV19 to TRBJ2-7, with D unresolved. The CDR3 sequence is 16 residues long. The germline V and J ends were trimmed by 3 bases and 0 bases, with 15 bases remaining between them. Per the germline V gene, CDR1 is LNHDA and CDR2 is SQIVND (reference sequence). CDR3 sequence (DNA): TGTGCCAGTAGTATTGGTTTGGTCTCCAACTCCTACGAGCAGTACTTC. It codes for CASSIGLVSNSYEQYF. The full variable domain, with the rest looked up from reference TRBV19 and TRBJ2-7, is DGGITQSPKYLFRKEGQNVTLSCEQNLNHDAMYWYRQDPGQGLRLIYYSQIVNDFQKGDIAEGYSVSREKKESFPLTVTSAQKNPTAFYLCASSIGLVSNSYEQYFGPGTRLTVT.